Following are 29 T cell receptor beta chains from one sample sequenced in a study of siplizumab effects on memory and regulatory T cells. TCRdb keeps only in-frame clones here, not all; method: immunoSEQ multiplex PCR. The sample records tens of thousands of clones, approximately 96% being singletons. Sequenced: naive CD4+ T cells sorted from blood. All receptors come from a human donor in good health.

The CDR3 here is CASSEPVFSGNTIYF. Written as DNA, the CDR3 is TGTGCCAGCAGTGAGCCCGTCTTCTCTGGAAACACCATATATTTT. This rearrangement joins TRBV6-4 to TRBJ1-3; D not resolved. This CDR3 has 15 residues. Germline loops: CDR1 MRHNA, CDR2 SNTAGT. Deletions cut 3 bases from V and 0 bases from J, with 9 bases between.

V and J are TRBV6-5 and TRBJ2-3; no clear D gene. Germline loops: CDR1 MNHEY, CDR2 SVGAGI. The CDR3 totals 13 residues. With 6 bases removed from V and 0 bases from J, the gap between germline ends came to 7 bases. CDR3 in DNA: TGTGCCAGCAGAACCGACAGCACAGATACGCAGTATTTT. Translation: CASRTDSTDTQYF.

CDR3 bases: TGTGCCAGCAGTTTGACTAACACGGGGGGCGCGTGGTATGGCTACACCTTC. Protein sequence: CASSLTNTGGAWYGYTF. The V gene is TRBV28, the J gene TRBJ1-2; the D gene is possibly TRBD1 (6 bases). The length of the CDR3 is 17 residues. Germline V gene lookup returns CDR1 MDHEN and CDR2 SYDVKM. The germline V and J ends were trimmed by 3 bases and 5 bases, with 22 bases remaining between them.

The chain couples TRBV28 to TRBJ1-3, with D possibly matching TRBD1 (5 bases). V was shortened by 10 bases and J by 2 bases, with 9 bases between the two germline ends. This CDR3 spans 12 amino acids. Germline assignment: CDR1 MDHEN and CDR2 SYDVKM. The CDR3 spells CATEGTGNTIYF. For the CDR3, the DNA is TGTGCCACCGAGGGGACTGGAAACACCATATATTTT. Using reference TRBV28 and TRBJ1-3 for the parts outside the CDR3, the full variable domain is DVKVTQSSRYLVKRTGEKVFLECVQDMDHENMFWYRQDPGLGLRLIYFSYDVKMKEKGDIPEGYSVSREKKERFSLILESASTNQTSMYLCATEGTGNTIYFGEGSWLTVV.

V usage is TRBV12-5 and J usage is TRBJ2-1, with TRBD2 identical over 7 bases. The CDR3 sequence is 15 residues long. With 7 bases clipped from V and 8 bases from J, the junction kept 14 bases outside the gene matches. Germline V gene lookup returns CDR1 LGHNT and CDR2 FRNRAP. The CDR3 is CASASGTIKADEQFF. The CDR3 DNA reads as TGTGCTAGTGCCTCCGGGACTATCAAGGCTGATGAGCAGTTCTTC.

The chain uses TRBV7-6 and TRBJ2-1; 11 bases match TRBD2. The CDR3 is 17 residues long. J gave up 10 bases and V 5 bases, and 16 bases lay outside the gene matches. From germline, CDR1 is SGHVS and CDR2 FNYEAQ. CDR3 protein: CASSPRNIAGGPREQFF. The CDR3, as DNA: TGTGCCAGCAGCCCAAGGAATATAGCGGGGGGGCCAAGGGAGCAGTTCTTC.

V is TRBV5-3 and J is TRBJ1-3; unclear D gene. TRBV5-3 belongs to the ORF category, with a function that is uncertain. The CDR3 has 16 amino acids. Trimming pared 4 bases from V and 2 bases from J, leaving 16 bases between. The CDR3 nucleotides are TGTGCCAGAAGCAGCCGTCGGGTAATCCCTGGAAACACCATATATTTT. The encoded protein is CARSSRRVIPGNTIYF.

This clone was counted a single time. J is TRBJ2-5 and V is TRBV2, with D possibly being TRBD1 (6 bases). Trimming cost V 1 base and J 2 bases, with 11 bases left between them. The CDR3 covers 15 residues. Germline V gene sequence: CDR1 SNHLY, CDR2 FYNNEI. CDR3 region: CASSEVGQKQETQYF. For the CDR3, the DNA is TGTGCCAGCAGTGAAGTCGGACAGAAACAAGAGACCCAGTACTTC.

In nucleotides, the CDR3 is TGTGCCAGTAGTATCGAGGGCGGTCAGCCCCAGCATTTT. Protein product: CASSIEGGQPQHF. The J gene is TRBJ1-5, the V gene TRBV19; no clear D gene. V was clipped by 3 bases and J by 6 bases, with 9 bases between them. This CDR3 comprises 13 residues. Germline loops: CDR1 LNHDA, CDR2 SQIVND (reference sequence).

The V gene is TRBV6-6, the J gene TRBJ2-7; D uncertain. This CDR3 has 14 amino acids. Trimming cost V 10 bases and J 6 bases, with 22 bases left between them. The germline V gene encodes CDR1 MNHNY and CDR2 SVGAGI (reference sequence). For the CDR3, the DNA is TGTGCCACCTCACCATGGGGTAATGTCGGCGAGCAGTACTTC. This codes for CATSPWGNVGEQYF.

The V gene is TRBV7-6, the J gene TRBJ2-1; 7 bases are a match to TRBD1. This CDR3 is 17 amino acids long. Germline V gives CDR1 SGHVS, CDR2 FNYEAQ. The junction had 10 bases not matched to a gene; V was cut back by 4 bases and J by 1 base. For the CDR3, the DNA is TGTGCCAGCAGCTCCCGGGACAGTGTCTCGTCCTACAATGAGCAGTTCTTC. Translated: CASSSRDSVSSYNEQFF.

The chain is built from TRBV10-3 and TRBJ2-5, with TRBD1 matching over 7 bases. TRBJ2-7 matches the DNA end more closely, so the J call is doubtful. Germline V gene lookup returns CDR1 ENHRY and CDR2 SYGVKD. The CDR3 is 12 amino acids. In nucleotides, the CDR3 is TGTGCCGTCGGACAGGCACCCTACGAGCAGTACTTC. It codes for CAVGQAPYEQYF.

CDR3 residues: CASSSDRVNTEAFF. In DNA form, the CDR3 reads TGTGCCAGCAGCTCTGACAGGGTGAACACTGAAGCTTTCTTT. This chain links TRBV11-2 with TRBJ1-1; 7 bases map to TRBD1. After removal of 4 bases from V and 0 bases from J, the junction contained 2 bases not matched to a gene. The CDR3 contains 14 residues. Germline CDR1 reads SGHAT; CDR2 reads FQNNGV. The full variable domain, rest sourced from reference TRBV11-2 and TRBJ1-1, is EAGVAQSPRYKIIEKRQSVAFWCNPISGHATLYWYQQILGQGPKLLIQFQNNGVVDDSQLPKDRFSAERLKGVDSTLKIQPAKLEDSAVYLCASSSDRVNTEAFFGQGTRLTVV.

The chain combines TRBV2 with TRBJ2-7, with 10 bases identical to TRBD1. The ends lost 7 bases at V and 7 bases at J; junction bases unmatched: 10. CDR3 size: 14 residues. CDR1 and CDR2 (germline): SNHLY, FYNNEI. The chain's CDR3 is CASTVGTGVGEQYF. The CDR3 coding sequence is TGTGCCAGCACGGTGGGGACAGGGGTTGGAGAGCAGTACTTC.

This clone was observed a single time. V is TRBV5-1 and J is TRBJ1-1; 7 bases map to TRBD1. The CDR3 loop spans 13 amino acids. Germline values: CDR1 SGHRS, CDR2 YFSETQ. The V gene end was trimmed by 4 bases and the J gene end by 4 bases; junction bases not matched to a gene: 4. The CDR3 reads CASSTTGSTEAFF. The CDR3, as DNA: TGCGCCAGCAGCACGACAGGGTCCACTGAAGCTTTCTTT.

There are a few counts of this clone. The V call is TRBV28, the J call TRBJ2-7; 11 nucleotides align to TRBD1. The germline CDR1 and CDR2 sequences are MDHEN and SYDVKM. The CDR3 is 15 amino acids. The junction had 0 bases not matched to a gene; V was cut back by 2 bases and J by 0 bases. CDR3 residues: CASSLGTGGSYEQYF. In nucleotides, the CDR3 is TGTGCCAGCAGTTTAGGGACAGGGGGCTCCTACGAGCAGTACTTC.

The chain recombines TRBV11-3 with TRBJ2-3; D not certain. Germline values: CDR1 SGHNT, CDR2 YENEEA. This CDR3 comprises 13 residues. Trimming removed 5 bases at V and 1 base at J, with 7 bases between. The CDR3, as DNA: TGTGCCAGCAGCCCGGACCGCACAGATACGCAGTATTTT. Translation: CASSPDRTDTQYF.

CDR3 sequence (DNA): TGTGCCAGCAGCAGCCGGGACAGAGGCAATTCACCCCTCCACTTT. Protein product: CASSSRDRGNSPLHF. This rearrangement joins TRBV5-4 to TRBJ1-6; TRBD1 matches at 7 bases. The CDR3 consists of 15 residues. The germline V gene has CDR1 SGHNT and CDR2 YYREEE (reference sequence). Trimming cost V 4 bases and J 7 bases; bases outside gene matches: 8. The full variable domain, rest sourced from reference TRBV5-4 and TRBJ1-6, is ETGVTQSPTHLIKTRGQQVTLRCSSQSGHNTVSWYQQALGQGPQFIFQYYREEENGRGNFPPRFSGLQFPNYSSELNVNALELDDSALYLCASSSRDRGNSPLHFGNGTRLTVT.

The rearrangement joins TRBV5-6 to TRBJ1-6; 7 nucleotides match TRBD1. V lost 4 bases and J lost 0; bases outside the gene matches: 7. Germline assignment: CDR1 SGHDT and CDR2 YYEEEE. The CDR3 runs to 17 residues. As DNA, the CDR3 is TGTGCCAGCAGCAACCGACAGGGTGGCTCCTATAATTCACCCCTCCACTTT. This encodes CASSNRQGGSYNSPLHF. The variable domain in full, with the rest retrieved from reference TRBV5-6 and TRBJ1-6, is DAGVTQSPTHLIKTRGQQVTLRCSPKSGHDTVSWYQQALGQGPQFIFQYYEEEERQRGNFPDRFSGHQFPNYSSELNVNALLLGDSALYLCASSNRQGGSYNSPLHFGNGTRLTVT.

The rearrangement joins TRBV2 to TRBJ2-1, with 15 bases lining up with TRBD2. The J segment lost 0 bases and the V segment lost 2 bases, leaving 5 bases of the junction unmatched. CDR3 length: 19 amino acids. CDR1 is SNHLY and CDR2 is FYNNEI in the germline V gene. CDR3 nucleotides: TGTGCCAGCAGTGAAACTTGGACTAGCGGGGGGGGCTCCTACAATGAGCAGTTCTTC. This translates into CASSETWTSGGGSYNEQFF.

The V call is TRBV6-1, the J call TRBJ2-3; 11 nucleotides agree with TRBD2. V shed 9 bases, J shed 5 bases, and the junction held 7 bases outside the gene matches. Germline V gene data show CDR1 as MNHNS and CDR2 as SASEGT. The CDR3 consists of 14 residues. CDR3 loop: CASLSGGAVDTQYF. DNA for the CDR3: TGTGCCAGTCTTAGCGGGGGGGCGGTAGATACGCAGTATTTT.

The chain combines TRBV5-1 with TRBJ2-1; 10 bases map to TRBD1. V gave up 3 bases and J gave up 5 bases; unmatched junction bases: 2. The CDR3 consists of 14 residues. Germline CDR1 is SGHRS and CDR2 is YFSETQ. The CDR3 nucleotides read TGCGCCAGCAGCTGGACAGGGGGGGACAATGAGCAGTTCTTC. Translated: CASSWTGGDNEQFF.

This clone showed up just once. The J gene is TRBJ1-1, the V gene TRBV28; perhaps TRBD1 as D (5 bases). The CDR3 is 15 residues long. Germline CDR1 reads MDHEN; CDR2 reads SYDVKM. The V end lost 3 bases, the J end lost 5 bases, and 16 bases lay between the germline ends. This chain's CDR3 is CASSFGGSAPTEAFF. The CDR3 bases are TGTGCCAGCAGTTTTGGGGGTTCGGCCCCTACTGAAGCTTTCTTT.

The chain links TRBV5-4 to TRBJ2-7, with 7 bases aligning to TRBD1. Trimming removed 4 bases from V and 2 bases from J; junction bases left unmatched: 9. The length of the CDR3 is 15 residues. Looked up from germline, CDR1 is SGHNT and CDR2 is YYREEE (reference sequence). CDR3 DNA sequence: TGTGCCAGCAGCCTCAAGGGGGCTGGGGCCTACGAGCAGTACTTC. It encodes CASSLKGAGAYEQYF.

J is TRBJ1-1 and V is TRBV7-2; D ambiguous. The CDR3 spans 14 residues. In germline, CDR1 is SGHTA, CDR2 FQGNSA. Trimming removed 5 bases from V and 1 base from J, with 11 bases in between. CDR3 coding DNA: TGTGCCAGCAGCCAGGTGGCGGGGAACACTGAAGCTTTCTTT. It encodes CASSQVAGNTEAFF. Full variable domain (outside the CDR3, taken from reference TRBV7-2 and TRBJ1-1): GAGVSQSPSNKVTEKGKDVELRCDPISGHTALYWYRQSLGQGLEFLIYFQGNSAPDKSGLPSDRFSAERTGGSVSTLTIQRTQQEDSAVYLCASSQVAGNTEAFFGQGTRLTVV.

The chain combines TRBV19 with TRBJ1-3, with D hard to call. V was clipped by 3 bases and J by 0 bases, with 6 bases between them. The CDR3 is 14 amino acids. Germline V gene lookup returns CDR1 LNHDA and CDR2 SQIVND (reference sequence). The CDR3, as DNA: TGTGCCAGTAGTATGGGGAGCTCTGGAAACACCATATATTTT. Amino acid sequence: CASSMGSSGNTIYF.

The chain recombines TRBV7-7 with TRBJ2-3; the D gene is possibly TRBD1 (6 bases). V lost 5 bases, J lost 2 bases, and 11 bases lay in between. Germline lookup yields CDR1 SSHAT and CDR2 FNYEAQ (reference sequence). The CDR3 is 14 amino acids. CDR3: CASSLGQTTDTQYF. Written as DNA, the CDR3 is TGTGCCAGCAGCCTTGGACAGACCACAGATACGCAGTATTTT.

The V and J genes are TRBV7-3 and TRBJ1-1; 7 nucleotides agree with TRBD1. Germline loops: CDR1 SGHTA, CDR2 FQGTGA. V lost 5 bases, J lost 4 bases, and 7 bases stayed unmatched. The CDR3 has 14 amino acids. The CDR3 coding sequence is TGTGCCAGCAGCCTTGTGGGGACAGCCACTGAAGCTTTCTTT. It yields the protein CASSLVGTATEAFF. The full variable domain, rest sourced from reference TRBV7-3 and TRBJ1-1, is GAGVSQTPSNKVTEKGKYVELRCDPISGHTALYWYRQSLGQGPEFLIYFQGTGAADDSGLPNDRFFAVRPEGSVSTLKIQRTERGDSAVYLCASSLVGTATEAFFGQGTRLTVV.

The chain recombines TRBV7-3 with TRBJ2-5; D gene uncertain. CDR3 length: 13 amino acids. V was pared by 5 bases and J by 2 bases, with 9 bases between. Germline CDR1 is SGHTA and CDR2 is FQGTGA. CDR3 sequence (DNA): TGTGCCAGCAGCATAATCGGGCAAGAGACCCAGTACTTC. Translated, it gives CASSIIGQETQYF.